This is a list of T cell receptor beta chains from one sample in a study of OX40 agonist ivuxolimab in advanced cancers. Measured with immunoSEQ multiplex PCR; TCRdb has only the in-frame clones, and not every one. The sample holds tens of thousands of clones, about 91% seen once. Material: CD4+ or CD8+ T cells sorted from blood, obtained in a trial of the OX40 agonist ivuxolimab. All receptors come from an adult with an advanced solid tumor such as melanoma, head and neck, liver or kidney cancer. Each CDR3 is given without its conserved first and last residue.

cdr3_length: 14
v_call: TRBV9
cdr3_aa: ASSETGGYTRSPLH

cdr3_length: 10
v_call: TRBV7-6
cdr3_aa: ASEGVNTEAF

cdr3_length: 16
v_call: TRBV9
cdr3_aa: ASSVDGTPYSGANVLT

cdr3_length: 13
v_call: TRBV9
cdr3_aa: ASSGGRQVYNEQF

cdr3_length: 12
v_call: TRBV6-1
cdr3_aa: ASSTGTGNQPQH

cdr3_length: 11
v_call: TRBV6-6
cdr3_aa: ASSRGPPDTQY

cdr3_length: 11
v_call: TRBV6-6
cdr3_aa: ASSLDRDEKLF

cdr3_length: 12
v_call: TRBV27
cdr3_aa: ASNLTRRGTEAF

cdr3_length: 12
v_call: TRBV4-1
cdr3_aa: ASSQDRGKETQY

cdr3_length: 14
v_call: TRBV5-1
cdr3_aa: ASSLGLARPGETQY

cdr3_length: 14
v_call: TRBV7-2
cdr3_aa: ASSPPTGRERNIQY

cdr3_length: 14
v_call: TRBV21-1
cdr3_aa: ASSARQVGEYQPQH

cdr3_length: 11
v_call: TRBV5-6
cdr3_aa: ASSLLSGTEAF

cdr3_length: 15
v_call: TRBV9
cdr3_aa: ASSVGEEDRVVYGYT

cdr3_length: 16
v_call: TRBV19
cdr3_aa: ASSPNLLQDSPYNEQF

cdr3_length: 14
v_call: TRBV10-3
cdr3_aa: AITRGSGDKAYEQY

cdr3_length: 13
v_call: TRBV6-8
cdr3_aa: ASFRPGGASNEQF

cdr3_length: 12
v_call: TRBV19
cdr3_aa: ASSIGKGTETQY

cdr3_length: 12
v_call: TRBV19
cdr3_aa: ASSDPGRANEQY

cdr3_length: 10
v_call: TRBV5-4
cdr3_aa: ASSLGGNEQF

cdr3_length: 11
v_call: TRBV7-9
cdr3_aa: ASSLGAGGEQY

cdr3_length: 12
v_call: TRBV7-6
cdr3_aa: ASSPRTSPDTQY

cdr3_length: 14
v_call: TRBV6-1
cdr3_aa: ASSDRTVGRLYGYT

cdr3_length: 11
v_call: TRBV9
cdr3_aa: ASSMEQGNEQF

cdr3_length: 15
v_call: TRBV4-3
cdr3_aa: ASSPGEAGGFRETQY

cdr3_length: 15
v_call: TRBV4-1
cdr3_aa: ASSQDGGGGYQETQY

cdr3_length: 10
v_call: TRBV29-1
cdr3_aa: SVELLTGGYT

cdr3_length: 12
v_call: TRBV9
cdr3_aa: ASSVGDRAYEQY

cdr3_length: 14
v_call: TRBV14
cdr3_aa: ASSQGFRDGDTEAF

cdr3_length: 13
v_call: TRBV7-2
cdr3_aa: ASSFILGQGYEQY

cdr3_length: 12
v_call: TRBV28
cdr3_aa: ASSRRWGGNEQY

cdr3_length: 12
v_call: TRBV13
cdr3_aa: ASSKRWDTGELF

cdr3_length: 13
v_call: TRBV18
cdr3_aa: ASSHPGTDYNEQF

cdr3_length: 11
v_call: TRBV4-1
cdr3_aa: ASSQQAFGGAF

cdr3_length: 11
v_call: TRBV7-9
cdr3_aa: ASSLHDPYEQY

cdr3_length: 16
v_call: TRBV29-1
cdr3_aa: SVEGGPSGTSSYNEQF

cdr3_length: 16
v_call: TRBV7-6
cdr3_aa: ASSFIVDTGLVANEQF